This record covers a single TCR beta chain. Its antigen is as yet unknown. This specimen belongs to a study of graft-versus-host responses after intestinal transplantation. In the study overall: Transplants given to recipients were multivisceral, liver-intestinal, or isolated intestinal.

Assay: immunoSEQ multiplex PCR; the TCRdb copy retains only in-frame clones and omits some. Counted here are around 100,000 clones, about 90% occurring once; the ten biggest clones make up about 0.93%. General study results and limits: Individuals carrying graft-donor T cell macrochimerism showed high graft-versus-host to host-versus-graft clonal ratios in allografts. Present in recipient marrow, GvH clones included some that appeared first in ileum or blood. Early declines in HvG clones that occurred post-transplant were associated with peak circulating GvH clone levels.

The CDR3 contains 17 residues. Germline lookup yields CDR1 SGHNT and CDR2 YYREEE (reference sequence). V shed 3 bases and J 9 bases; nucleotides not matched to a gene: 12. This chain connects TRBV5-4 to TRBJ1-6, with 10 positions matching TRBD1. The TCR sequence derives from a human donor who was the organ donor for an intestinal transplant. This sample comprised unstimulated CD4+ T cells sorted from spleen or lymph node cells, obtained before transplant. The CDR3 DNA reads TGTGCCAGCAGCTCTCTCATTGGTGGACAGGGGGGTTCACCCCTCCACTTT. It is translated as CASSSLIGGQGGSPLHF. Variable domain in full (rest from reference TRBV5-4 and TRBJ1-6): ETGVTQSPTHLIKTRGQQVTLRCSSQSGHNTVSWYQQALGQGPQFIFQYYREEENGRGNFPPRFSGLQFPNYSSELNVNALELDDSALYLCASSSLIGGQGGSPLHFGNGTRLTVT.